The 27 T cell receptor beta chains in this list originate from one sample, sequenced in a study of graft-versus-host responses after intestinal transplantation. Their antigens remain unidentified. Only in-frame clones appear in the TCRdb table, and some are missing; sequencing was by immunoSEQ multiplex PCR. The sample yields about 85,000 clones, 91% seen once. Sequences were derived from unstimulated CD8+ T cells sorted from spleen or lymph node cells, sampled before transplant. These receptors all come from a human donor who was the organ donor for an intestinal transplant.

The rearrangement links TRBV6-1 to TRBJ2-2, with D possibly matching TRBD1 (6 bases). This CDR3 spans 14 amino acids. V was trimmed by 5 bases and J by 5 bases, leaving 12 bases between them. In germline, CDR1 is MNHNS, CDR2 SASEGT. Here the CDR3 DNA reads TGTGCCAGCAGTTTTCACCAGGGGACCGGGGAGCTGTTTTTT. It codes for CASSFHQGTGELFF.

The genes are TRBV30 and TRBJ1-1, with D unresolved. CDR1 is GTSNPN and CDR2 is SVGIG in the germline V gene (reference sequence). Trimming cost V 4 bases and J 2 bases, with 8 bases left between them. The CDR3 has 12 amino acids. The CDR3 region has the DNA TGTGCCTGGAAAGAAGGAAACACTGAAGCTTTCTTT. It specifies CAWKEGNTEAFF.

The rearrangement joins TRBV7-9 to TRBJ2-1, with D perhaps being TRBD1 or TRBD2 (5 bases each). CDR3 length: 12 amino acids. V lost 3 bases and J lost 8, with 8 bases in between. Germline V lookup: CDR1 SEHNR, CDR2 FQNEAQ (reference sequence). In DNA, the CDR3 is TGTGCCAGCAGCTTGGGGGTCGATGAGCAGTTCTTC. Its protein is CASSLGVDEQFF.

This CDR3 is CAMGVSGGMNEQYF. The CDR3 region has the DNA TGTGCCATGGGGGTCTCGGGGGGAATGAACGAGCAGTACTTC. The rearrangement links TRBV5-4 to TRBJ2-7, with 7 positions matching TRBD2. Looked up from germline, CDR1 is SGHNT and CDR2 is YYREEE (reference sequence). The CDR3 length is 14 residues. Losses at the gene ends were 9 bases for V and 5 bases for J; bases not matched to a gene: 14.

The chain carries TRBV6-5 and TRBJ2-7; D possibly matches TRBD1 or TRBD2 (5 bases each). Looked up from germline, CDR1 is MNHEY and CDR2 is SVGAGI. Between the trimmed V and J ends, which lost 2 bases and 0 bases, there was a span of 11 bases. The length of the CDR3 is 15 residues. The CDR3 DNA is TGTGCCAGCAGTTACCCGGGACCGCGCTCCTACGAGCAGTACTTC. Its translation is CASSYPGPRSYEQYF.

This clone was recorded once. The chain links TRBV27 to TRBJ1-5, with 8 bases lining up with TRBD1. J was trimmed by 3 bases and V by 6 bases; bases with no gene match: 7. Germline CDR1 reads MNHEY; CDR2 reads SMNVEV (reference sequence). The CDR3 consists of 15 residues. The CDR3 DNA is TGTGCCAGCAGCCTCGGACAGGGCTTCAATCAGCCCCAGCATTTT. Protein product: CASSLGQGFNQPQHF.

The gene calls are TRBV6-5 and TRBJ1-5; D may be TRBD1 (6 bases). Germline V gives CDR1 MNHEY, CDR2 SVGAGI. The CDR3 extends over 14 amino acids. The V end lost 4 bases, the J end lost 4 bases, and 11 bases lay between the germline ends. The CDR3 coding sequence is TGTGCCAGCAGTTCCACAGGGCCGAATCAGCCCCAGCATTTT. Protein sequence: CASSSTGPNQPQHF.

The chain has TRBV2 and TRBJ2-1, with 9 bases identical to TRBD1. V shed 5 bases and J 8 bases; nucleotides not matched to a gene: 10. From germline, CDR1 is SNHLY and CDR2 FYNNEI. The CDR3 loop spans 15 amino acids. As DNA, the CDR3 is TGTGCCAGCAGTTCCCCCGGGACAGGGCTACATGAGCAGTTCTTC. Residues: CASSSPGTGLHEQFF.

The chain combines TRBV7-6 with TRBJ2-5; the D is unclear. This CDR3 region has 13 residues. The ends were cut back, 5 bases at V and 5 bases at J, with 12 bases in the middle. CDR1 and CDR2 (germline): SGHVS, FNYEAQ. The CDR3 spells CASSDSRLETQYF. The CDR3 region has the DNA TGTGCCAGCAGCGATTCTAGGCTGGAGACCCAGTACTTC.

The genes are TRBV4-3 and TRBJ1-1; 7 bases are shared with TRBD1. After removal of 7 bases from V and 0 bases from J, the junction contained 20 bases not matched to a gene. CDR3 length equals 19 residues. Germline loops: CDR1 LGHNA, CDR2 YSLEER. The CDR3 here is CASKGGTVHPGIMNTEAFF. In nucleotides, the CDR3 is TGCGCCAGCAAGGGCGGGACAGTTCACCCAGGGATCATGAACACTGAAGCTTTCTTT.

The V call is TRBV5-5, the J call TRBJ2-1; D is tentatively TRBD1 or TRBD2 (6 bases each). V lost 3 bases to trimming and J lost 8 bases, with 15 bases between them. The CDR3 covers 14 residues. Germline V gene data show CDR1 as SGHKS and CDR2 as YYEKEE (reference sequence). The DNA for the CDR3 is TGTGCCAGCAGCTCAGGCATCGGGGGCGATGAGCAGTTCTTC. Protein: CASSSGIGGDEQFF.

The V call is TRBV28, the J call TRBJ2-1; 11 bases agree with TRBD1. In germline, CDR1 is MDHEN, CDR2 SYDVKM. CDR3 length equals 14 residues. J lost 2 bases, V lost 11 bases, and 5 bases had no gene match. The CDR3 DNA reads as TGTGCCTGCGAGGGACAGGGGGCCTACAATGAGCAGTTCTTC. Translated, it gives CACEGQGAYNEQFF.

Points on this clone: The sample has other DNA sequences that encode this CDR3 too. The V call is TRBV6-1, the J call TRBJ2-3, with 7 positions matching TRBD1. With V trimmed by 3 bases and J by 3 bases, 9 bases remained unmatched. Germline values: CDR1 MNHNS, CDR2 SASEGT. The length of the CDR3 is 16 residues. The CDR3 reads CASSENRGPSTDTQYF. The CDR3, as DNA: TGTGCCAGCAGTGAGAACAGGGGTCCGAGTACAGATACGCAGTATTTT.

The chain carries TRBV27 and TRBJ2-7; no definite D call. The J call may be wrong; the DNA end is better matched by TRBJ2-1. Germline values: CDR1 MNHEY, CDR2 SMNVEV (reference sequence). This CDR3 spans 14 amino acids. In DNA form, the CDR3 reads TGTGCCAGCAGTTTATCCGGCTCCTACAATGAGCAGTTCTTC. It yields the protein CASSLSGSYNEQFF.

V and J are TRBV7-6 and TRBJ1-5; D unclear. CDR1 and CDR2 (germline): SGHVS, FNYEAQ. The V end was cut by 2 bases, the J end by 0 bases, with 8 bases between. This CDR3 is 15 amino acids long. The chain's CDR3 is CASSLQAYSNQPQHF. DNA of the CDR3: TGTGCCAGCAGCTTACAGGCGTATAGCAATCAGCCCCAGCATTTT.

The chain uses TRBV7-9 and TRBJ1-2; maybe TRBD1 (6 bases). CDR1 and CDR2 from the germline V gene are SEHNR and FQNEAQ (reference sequence). V lost 1 base to trimming and J lost 4 bases, with 19 bases between them. This CDR3 spans 17 amino acids. The CDR3 here is CASSLDRAGDLAYGYTF. The CDR3 coding sequence is TGTGCCAGCAGCTTAGATCGGGCAGGGGACCTTGCCTATGGCTACACCTTC.

This rearrangement joins TRBV5-8 to TRBJ2-5; TRBD2 is a possible D gene (5 bases). The germline V gene encodes CDR1 SGHTS and CDR2 YDEGEE. The CDR3 has 17 residues. V gave up 6 bases and J gave up 4 bases, with 25 bases separating them. The CDR3 DNA reads TGTGCCAGCACCACCCGACCGGGAACGCTTTTTGGAGAGACCCAGTACTTC. Residues: CASTTRPGTLFGETQYF.

The chain is built from TRBV7-6 and TRBJ2-5, with D perhaps matching TRBD1 (6 bases). Trimming left V 2 bases short and J 3 bases short, with 10 bases between. This CDR3 contains 14 residues. Germline loops: CDR1 SGHVS, CDR2 FNYEAQ. CDR3 loop: CASSLRTEKETQYF. CDR3 DNA: TGTGCCAGCAGCTTAAGGACAGAAAAAGAGACCCAGTACTTC.

In this sample, this clone turned up once. The chain links TRBV4-1 to TRBJ2-1; 7 bases map to TRBD2. The CDR3 covers 21 residues. Germline CDR1 and CDR2: MGHRA and YSYEKL. Trimming at V came to 0 bases and at J to 0 bases, leaving 17 bases not matched to a gene. CDR3 region: CASSQELRGGTSYSSYNEQFF. Here the CDR3 DNA reads TGCGCCAGCAGCCAAGAATTGCGCGGGGGAACGTCTTACAGCTCCTACAATGAGCAGTTCTTC.

The gene calls are TRBV27 and TRBJ2-7; D is undetermined. V was pared by 3 bases and J by 1 base, with 7 bases between. The CDR3 extends over 13 amino acids. Germline loops: CDR1 MNHEY, CDR2 SMNVEV (reference sequence). CDR3 loop: CASSFIGSYEQYF. The CDR3 nucleotides are TGTGCCAGCAGTTTTATAGGGTCCTACGAGCAGTACTTC.

The chain employs TRBV2 and TRBJ2-5; D is unclear. Germline loops: CDR1 SNHLY, CDR2 FYNNEI. CDR3 length: 14 residues. Deletions cut 4 bases from V and 1 base from J, with 10 bases between. The CDR3 reads CASSGGVFQETQYF. CDR3 nucleotides: TGTGCCAGCAGTGGAGGAGTTTTCCAAGAGACCCAGTACTTC.

The chain links TRBV9 to TRBJ1-6; no firm D call. V lost 4 bases to trimming and J lost 0 bases, with 11 bases between them. Germline CDR1 reads SGDLS; CDR2 reads YYNGEE. The CDR3 consists of 16 residues. The CDR3 loop reads CASSFHDYSYNSPLHF. In DNA form, the CDR3 reads TGTGCCAGCAGCTTTCACGATTACTCCTATAATTCACCCCTCCACTTT. The full variable domain, rest sourced from reference TRBV9 and TRBJ1-6, is DSGVTQTPKHLITATGQRVTLRCSPRSGDLSVYWYQQSLDQGLQFLIQYYNGEERAKGNILERFSAQQFPDLHSELNLSSLELGDSALYFCASSFHDYSYNSPLHFGNGTRLTVT.

The sample holds one count of this clone. Other nucleotide sequences from this sample produce the same CDR3. The chain is built from TRBV14 and TRBJ1-1; D ambiguous. The V gene's germline CDR1 is SGHDN and CDR2 FVKESK. The CDR3 extends over 13 amino acids. The V end lost 1 base, the J end lost 1 base, and 4 bases lay between the germline ends. The CDR3 DNA sequence: TGTGCCAGCAGCCAAGTTGGGAACACTGAAGCTTTCTTT. This encodes CASSQVGNTEAFF.

The rearrangement links TRBV9 to TRBJ1-3, with D unresolved. The CDR3 spans 16 residues. Germline values: CDR1 SGDLS, CDR2 YYNGEE. The V and J ends lost 2 bases and 1 base respectively, with 13 bases between them. This CDR3 is CASSVRPGISGNTIYF. CDR3 nucleotide sequence: TGTGCCAGCAGCGTCCGTCCCGGGATTTCTGGAAACACCATATATTTT.

The CDR3 reads CSVGQGASGETQYF. CDR3 nucleotide sequence: TGCAGCGTTGGTCAGGGGGCGTCGGGGGAGACCCAGTACTTC. The chain employs TRBV29-1 and TRBJ2-5; TRBD1 agrees at 8 bases. The CDR3 has 14 amino acids. After removal of 4 bases from V and 5 bases from J, the junction contained 9 bases not matched to a gene. CDR1 is SQVTM, CDR2 ANQGSEA, per germline.

This chain joins TRBV6-1 and TRBJ1-2; D ambiguous. The length of the CDR3 is 11 residues. CDR1 and CDR2 from the germline V gene are MNHNS and SASEGT. Between the trimmed V and J ends, which lost 10 bases and 7 bases, there was a span of 13 bases. The CDR3 region has the DNA TGTGCCACCGACCCCGGCGCTGGCTACACCTTC. It encodes CATDPGAGYTF.

This sequence joins TRBV28 and TRBJ1-2, with 8 nucleotides matching TRBD1. Germline values: CDR1 MDHEN, CDR2 SYDVKM. The CDR3 spans 15 residues. V trimming: 5 bases; J trimming: 3 bases; junction bases outside the gene matches: 8. The CDR3 reads CASSLAGDRYYGYTF. The DNA for the CDR3 is TGTGCCAGCAGTCTAGCGGGGGACAGGTACTATGGCTACACCTTC.